This T cell receptor beta chain came from a study of blood T cell repertoires in COVID-19. Study context: The samples span acute and convalescent COVID-19 from the United States, Italy and Spain.

Enrolment of Seattle patients took place during active infection, and they were followed longitudinally. The method was immunoSEQ multiplex PCR; TCRdb's version includes in-frame clones alone and lacks a portion of them. The sample holds roughly 100,000 clones; approximately 80% are singletons and the top ten take under 5.5%. The CDR3 totals 15 residues. Trimming at V came to 5 bases and at J to 5 bases, leaving 3 bases not matched to a gene. Germline V lookup: CDR1 SGHVS, CDR2 FNYEAQ. Material for sequencing was peripheral blood. This sequence joins TRBV7-6 and TRBJ2-3; 14 nucleotides align to TRBD2. This receptor was taken from a man of 80 years or more with COVID-19, enrolled during active disease. The CDR3 region is CASSRLAGGLDTQYF. For the CDR3, the DNA is TGTGCCAGCAGCCGACTAGCGGGAGGGCTAGATACGCAGTATTTT.